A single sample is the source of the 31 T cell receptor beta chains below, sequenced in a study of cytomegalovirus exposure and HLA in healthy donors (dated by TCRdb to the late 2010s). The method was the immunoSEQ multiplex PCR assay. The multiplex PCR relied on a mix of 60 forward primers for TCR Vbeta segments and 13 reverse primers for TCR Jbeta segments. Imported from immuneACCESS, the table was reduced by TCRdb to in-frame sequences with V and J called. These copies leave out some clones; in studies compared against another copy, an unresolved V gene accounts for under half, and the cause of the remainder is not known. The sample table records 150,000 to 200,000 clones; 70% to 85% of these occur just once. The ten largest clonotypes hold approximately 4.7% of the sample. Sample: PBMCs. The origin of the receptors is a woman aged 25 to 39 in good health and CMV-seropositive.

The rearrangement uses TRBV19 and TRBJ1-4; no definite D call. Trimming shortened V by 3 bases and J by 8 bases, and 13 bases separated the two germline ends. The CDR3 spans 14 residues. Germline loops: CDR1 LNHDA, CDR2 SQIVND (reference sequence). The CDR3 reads CASSIEEQPEKLFF. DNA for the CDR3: TGTGCCAGTAGTATTGAAGAACAGCCAGAAAAACTGTTTTTT.

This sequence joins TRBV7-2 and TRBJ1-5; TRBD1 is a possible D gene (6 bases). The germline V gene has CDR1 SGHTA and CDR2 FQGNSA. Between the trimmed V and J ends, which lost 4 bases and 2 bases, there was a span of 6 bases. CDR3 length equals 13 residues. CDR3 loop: CASSYRGNQPQHF. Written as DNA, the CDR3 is TGTGCCAGCAGCTACAGGGGCAATCAGCCCCAGCATTTT.

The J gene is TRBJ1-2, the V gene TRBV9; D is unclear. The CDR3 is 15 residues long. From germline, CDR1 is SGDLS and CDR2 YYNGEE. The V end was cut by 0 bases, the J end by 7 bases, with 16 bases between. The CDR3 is CASSVVESGFGGYTF. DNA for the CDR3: TGTGCCAGCAGCGTAGTCGAATCGGGGTTCGGTGGCTACACCTTC.

In DNA, the CDR3 is TGCGCCAGCAGCGATCCCGGGACAGGGAATGGCTACACCTTC. Its translation: CASSDPGTGNGYTF. V is TRBV10-2 and J is TRBJ1-2, with 9 bases matching TRBD1. The CDR3 is made up of 14 amino acids. V lost 6 bases and J lost 6; bases outside the gene matches: 8. Germline CDR1 WSHSY, CDR2 SAAADI.

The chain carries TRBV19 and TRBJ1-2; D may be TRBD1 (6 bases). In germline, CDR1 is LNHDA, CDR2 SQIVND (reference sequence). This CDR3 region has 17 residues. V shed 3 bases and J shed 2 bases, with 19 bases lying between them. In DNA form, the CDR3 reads TGTGCCAGTAGTATCGATTCCGCGGCAGGGGTAAACTATGGCTACACCTTC. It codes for CASSIDSAAGVNYGYTF.

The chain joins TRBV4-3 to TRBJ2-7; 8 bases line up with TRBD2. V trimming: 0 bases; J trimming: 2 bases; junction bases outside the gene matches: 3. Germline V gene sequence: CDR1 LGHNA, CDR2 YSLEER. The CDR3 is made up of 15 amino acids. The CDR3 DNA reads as TGCGCCAGCAGCCAAGATAGCGGGGCGCCCTACGAGCAGTACTTC. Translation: CASSQDSGAPYEQYF.

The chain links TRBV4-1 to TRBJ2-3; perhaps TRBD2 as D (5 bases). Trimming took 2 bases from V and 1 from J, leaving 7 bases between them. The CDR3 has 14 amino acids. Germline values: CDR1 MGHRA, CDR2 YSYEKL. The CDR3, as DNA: TGCGCCAGCAGCCAACCGGAGGGCACAGATACGCAGTATTTT. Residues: CASSQPEGTDTQYF.

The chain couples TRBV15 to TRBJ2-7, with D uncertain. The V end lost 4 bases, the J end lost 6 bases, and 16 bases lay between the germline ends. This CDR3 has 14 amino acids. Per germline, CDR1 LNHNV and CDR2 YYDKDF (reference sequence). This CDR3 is CATSIRDQGGEQYF. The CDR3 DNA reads TGTGCCACCAGCATTAGAGACCAAGGCGGCGAGCAGTACTTC.

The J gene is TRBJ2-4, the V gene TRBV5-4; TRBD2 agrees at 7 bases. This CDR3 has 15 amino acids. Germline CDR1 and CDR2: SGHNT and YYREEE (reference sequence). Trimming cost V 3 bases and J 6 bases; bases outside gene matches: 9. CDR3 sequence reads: CASSSTSASRNIQYF. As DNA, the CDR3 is TGTGCCAGCAGCTCTACTAGCGCCTCCCGAAACATTCAGTACTTC.

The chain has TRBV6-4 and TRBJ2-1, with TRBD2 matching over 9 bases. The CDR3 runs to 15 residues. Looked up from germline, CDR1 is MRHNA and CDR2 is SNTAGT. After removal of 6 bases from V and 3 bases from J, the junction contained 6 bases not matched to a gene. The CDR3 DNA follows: TGTGCCAGCAGCGCAACTAGCGGGCGCTACAATGAGCAGTTCTTC. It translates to CASSATSGRYNEQFF.

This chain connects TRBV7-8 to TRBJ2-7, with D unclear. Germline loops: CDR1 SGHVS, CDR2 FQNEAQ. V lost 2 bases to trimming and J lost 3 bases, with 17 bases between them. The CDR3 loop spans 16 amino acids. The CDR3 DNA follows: TGTGCCAGCAGCTTAACAGTCGGTGACCTTCTCTACGAGCAGTACTTC. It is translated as CASSLTVGDLLYEQYF. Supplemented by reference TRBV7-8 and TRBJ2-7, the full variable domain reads GAGVSQSPRYKVAKRGQDVALRCDPISGHVSLFWYQQALGQGPEFLTYFQNEAQLDKSGLPSDRFFAERPEGSVSTLKIQRTQQEDSAVYLCASSLTVGDLLYEQYFGPGTRLTVT.

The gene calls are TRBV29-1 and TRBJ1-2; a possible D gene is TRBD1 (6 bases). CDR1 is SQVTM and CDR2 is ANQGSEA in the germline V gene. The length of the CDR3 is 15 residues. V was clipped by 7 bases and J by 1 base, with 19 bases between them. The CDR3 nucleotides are TGCAGCGCCTACGGGACACGAAGTGTTAACTATGGCTACACCTTC. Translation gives CSAYGTRSVNYGYTF. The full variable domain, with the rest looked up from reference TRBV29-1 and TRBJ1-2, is SAVISQKPSRDICQRGTSLTIQCQVDSQVTMMFWYRQQPGQSLTLIATANQGSEATYESGFVIDKFPISRPNLTFSTLTVSNMSPEDSSIYLCSAYGTRSVNYGYTFGSGTRLTVV.

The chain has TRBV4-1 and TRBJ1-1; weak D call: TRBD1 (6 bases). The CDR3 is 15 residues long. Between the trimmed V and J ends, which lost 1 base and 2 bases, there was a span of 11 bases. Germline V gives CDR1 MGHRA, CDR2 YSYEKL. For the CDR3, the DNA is TGCGCCAGCAGCCAAGTGGGAGGGGGAAACACTGAAGCTTTCTTT. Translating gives CASSQVGGGNTEAFF.

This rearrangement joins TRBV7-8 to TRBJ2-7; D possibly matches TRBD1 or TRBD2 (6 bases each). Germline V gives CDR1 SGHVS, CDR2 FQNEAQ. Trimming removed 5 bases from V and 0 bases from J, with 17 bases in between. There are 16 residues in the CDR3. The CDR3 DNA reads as TGTGCCAGCAGCGTAGGGGGGACACTGAGCTCCTACGAGCAGTACTTC. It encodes CASSVGGTLSSYEQYF. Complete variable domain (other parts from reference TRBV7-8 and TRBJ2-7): GAGVSQSPRYKVAKRGQDVALRCDPISGHVSLFWYQQALGQGPEFLTYFQNEAQLDKSGLPSDRFFAERPEGSVSTLKIQRTQQEDSAVYLCASSVGGTLSSYEQYFGPGTRLTVT.

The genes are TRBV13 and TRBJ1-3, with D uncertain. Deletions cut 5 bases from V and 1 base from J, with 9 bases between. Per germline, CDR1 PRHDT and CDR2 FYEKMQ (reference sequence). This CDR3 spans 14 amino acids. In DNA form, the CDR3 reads TGTGCCAGCAGCCCACCCCGGTCTGGAAACACCATATATTTT. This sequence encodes CASSPPRSGNTIYF. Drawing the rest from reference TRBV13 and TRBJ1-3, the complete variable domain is AAGVIQSPRHLIKEKRETATLKCYPIPRHDTVYWYQQGPGQDPQFLISFYEKMQSDKGSIPDRFSAQQFSDYHSELNMSSLELGDSALYFCASSPPRSGNTIYFGEGSWLTVV.

This CDR3 is CASSQGLAQNTGELFF. The CDR3 coding sequence is TGTGCCAGCAGTCAGGGACTAGCTCAGAACACCGGGGAGCTGTTTTTT. J is TRBJ2-2 and V is TRBV27; 9 nucleotides line up with TRBD2. CDR3 size: 16 residues. V lost 5 bases and J lost 1; bases outside the gene matches: 5. Germline loops: CDR1 MNHEY, CDR2 SMNVEV (reference sequence).

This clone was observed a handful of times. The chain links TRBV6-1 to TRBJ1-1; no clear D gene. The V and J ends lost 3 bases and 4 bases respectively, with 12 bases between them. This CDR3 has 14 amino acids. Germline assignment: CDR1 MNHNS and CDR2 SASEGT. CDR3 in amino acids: CASSDQMGGTEAFF. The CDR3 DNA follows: TGTGCCAGCAGTGACCAGATGGGAGGCACTGAAGCTTTCTTT.

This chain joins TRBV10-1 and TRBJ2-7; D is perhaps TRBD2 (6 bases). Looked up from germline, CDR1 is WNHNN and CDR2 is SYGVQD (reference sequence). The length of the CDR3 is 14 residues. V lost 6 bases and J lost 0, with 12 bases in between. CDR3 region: CASSTSAGSYEQYF. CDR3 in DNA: TGCGCCAGCAGCACCTCAGCGGGCTCCTACGAGCAGTACTTC.

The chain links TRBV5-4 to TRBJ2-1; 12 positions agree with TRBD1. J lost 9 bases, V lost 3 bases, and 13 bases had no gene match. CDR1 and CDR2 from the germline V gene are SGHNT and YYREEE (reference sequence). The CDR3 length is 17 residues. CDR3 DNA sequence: TGTGCCAGCAGCTCGCCCCTCCCGGGACAGGGGGCGACTGAGCAGTTCTTC. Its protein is CASSSPLPGQGATEQFF.

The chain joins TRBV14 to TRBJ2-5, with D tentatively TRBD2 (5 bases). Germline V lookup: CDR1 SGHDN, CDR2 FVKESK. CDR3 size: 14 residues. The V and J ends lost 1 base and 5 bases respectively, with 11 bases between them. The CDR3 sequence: CASSQVKGGETQYF. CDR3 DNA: TGTGCCAGCAGCCAAGTGAAGGGCGGGGAGACCCAGTACTTC.

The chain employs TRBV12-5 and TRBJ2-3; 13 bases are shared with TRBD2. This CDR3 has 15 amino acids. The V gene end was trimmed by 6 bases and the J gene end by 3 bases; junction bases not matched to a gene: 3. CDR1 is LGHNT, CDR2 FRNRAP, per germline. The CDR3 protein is CASGWGLAGTDTQYF. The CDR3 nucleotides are TGTGCTAGTGGCTGGGGACTAGCGGGGACAGATACGCAGTATTTT.

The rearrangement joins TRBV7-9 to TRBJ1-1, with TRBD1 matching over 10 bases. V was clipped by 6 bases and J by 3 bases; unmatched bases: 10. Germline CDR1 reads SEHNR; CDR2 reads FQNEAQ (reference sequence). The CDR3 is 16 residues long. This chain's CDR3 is CASSKGTGVLDTEAFF. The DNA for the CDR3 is TGTGCCAGCAGTAAAGGGACAGGGGTTTTGGACACTGAAGCTTTCTTT. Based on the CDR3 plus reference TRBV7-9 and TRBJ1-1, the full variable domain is DTGVSQNPRHKITKRGQNVTFRCDPISEHNRLYWYRQTLGQGPEFLTYFQNEAQLEKSRLLSDRFSAERPKGSFSTLEIQRTEQGDSAMYLCASSKGTGVLDTEAFFGQGTRLTVV.

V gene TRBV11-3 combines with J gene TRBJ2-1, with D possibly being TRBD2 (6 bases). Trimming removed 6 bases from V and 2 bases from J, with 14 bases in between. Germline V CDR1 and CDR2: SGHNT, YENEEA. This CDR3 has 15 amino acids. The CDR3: CASRPSGRPYNEQFF. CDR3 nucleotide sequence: TGTGCCAGCAGGCCATCAGGGAGGCCCTACAATGAGCAGTTCTTC.

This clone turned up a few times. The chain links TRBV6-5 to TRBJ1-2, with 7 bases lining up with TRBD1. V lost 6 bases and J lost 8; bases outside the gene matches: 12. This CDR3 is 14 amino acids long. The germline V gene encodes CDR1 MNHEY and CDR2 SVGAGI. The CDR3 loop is CASRRQGPYAGYTF. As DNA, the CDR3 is TGTGCCAGCAGGAGACAGGGACCTTATGCGGGCTACACCTTC.

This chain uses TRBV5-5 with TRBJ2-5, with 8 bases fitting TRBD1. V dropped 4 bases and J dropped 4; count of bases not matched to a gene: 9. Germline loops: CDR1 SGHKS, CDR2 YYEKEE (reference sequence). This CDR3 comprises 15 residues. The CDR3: CASSHGQGAPETQYF. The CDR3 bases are TGTGCCAGCAGCCATGGACAGGGTGCCCCAGAGACCCAGTACTTC.

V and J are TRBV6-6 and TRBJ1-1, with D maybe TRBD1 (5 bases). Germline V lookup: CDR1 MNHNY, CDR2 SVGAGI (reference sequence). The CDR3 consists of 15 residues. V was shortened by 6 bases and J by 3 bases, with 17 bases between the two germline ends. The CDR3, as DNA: TGTGCCAGCAGCATAGGACCTCAGGGCGACACTGAAGCTTTCTTT. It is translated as CASSIGPQGDTEAFF.

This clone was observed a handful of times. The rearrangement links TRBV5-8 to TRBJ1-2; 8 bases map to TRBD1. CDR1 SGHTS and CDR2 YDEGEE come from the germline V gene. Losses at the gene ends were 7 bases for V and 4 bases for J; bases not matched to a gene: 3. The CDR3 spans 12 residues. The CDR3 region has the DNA TGTGCCAGCCACACAGGGGGCTATGGCTACACCTTC. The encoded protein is CASHTGGYGYTF.

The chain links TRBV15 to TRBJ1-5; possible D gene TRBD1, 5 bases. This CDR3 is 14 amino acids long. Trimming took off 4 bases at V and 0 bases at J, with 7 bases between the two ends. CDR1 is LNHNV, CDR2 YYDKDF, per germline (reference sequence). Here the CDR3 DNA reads TGTGCCACCAGCATCGGGGGTAGCAATCAGCCCCAGCATTTT. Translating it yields CATSIGGSNQPQHF. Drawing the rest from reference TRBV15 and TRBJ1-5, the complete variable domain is DAMVIQNPRYQVTQFGKPVTLSCSQTLNHNVMYWYQQKSSQAPKLLFHYYDKDFNNEADTPDNFQSRRPNTSFCFLDIRSPGLGDTAMYLCATSIGGSNQPQHFGDGTRLSIL.

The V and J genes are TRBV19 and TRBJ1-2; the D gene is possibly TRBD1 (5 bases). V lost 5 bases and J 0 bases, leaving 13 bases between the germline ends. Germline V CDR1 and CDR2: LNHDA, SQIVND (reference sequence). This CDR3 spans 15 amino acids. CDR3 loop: CASSPGVYANYGYTF. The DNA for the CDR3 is TGTGCCAGTAGTCCGGGGGTGTACGCTAACTATGGCTACACCTTC.

This CDR3 reads CASSLARDGDNEQFF. CDR3 nucleotides: TGTGCCAGCAGCTTGGCGAGGGATGGAGACAATGAGCAGTTCTTC. The rearrangement joins TRBV5-4 to TRBJ2-1; tentative D call: TRBD2 (5 bases). The CDR3 runs to 15 residues. Germline lookup yields CDR1 SGHNT and CDR2 YYREEE (reference sequence). The V end was cut by 0 bases, the J end by 5 bases, with 12 bases between.

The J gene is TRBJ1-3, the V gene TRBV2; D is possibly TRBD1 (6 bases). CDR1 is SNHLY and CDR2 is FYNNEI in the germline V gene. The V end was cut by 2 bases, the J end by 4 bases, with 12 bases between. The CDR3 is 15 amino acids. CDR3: CASSEISGQGNTIYF. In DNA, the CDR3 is TGTGCCAGCAGTGAAATAAGCGGACAGGGAAACACCATATATTTT.